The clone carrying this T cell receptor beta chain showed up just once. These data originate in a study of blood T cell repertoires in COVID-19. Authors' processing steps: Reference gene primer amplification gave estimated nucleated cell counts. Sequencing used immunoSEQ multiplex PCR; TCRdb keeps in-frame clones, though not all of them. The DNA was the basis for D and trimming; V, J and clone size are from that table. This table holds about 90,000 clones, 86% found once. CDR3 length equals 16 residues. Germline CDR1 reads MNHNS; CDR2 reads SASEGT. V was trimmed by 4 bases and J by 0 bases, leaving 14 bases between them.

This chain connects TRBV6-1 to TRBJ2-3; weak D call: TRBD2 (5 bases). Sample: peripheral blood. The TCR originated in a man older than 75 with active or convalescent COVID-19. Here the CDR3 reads CASSAGVHSSTDTQYF. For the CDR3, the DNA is TGTGCCAGCAGTGCCGGGGTTCATTCTAGCACAGATACGCAGTATTTT.